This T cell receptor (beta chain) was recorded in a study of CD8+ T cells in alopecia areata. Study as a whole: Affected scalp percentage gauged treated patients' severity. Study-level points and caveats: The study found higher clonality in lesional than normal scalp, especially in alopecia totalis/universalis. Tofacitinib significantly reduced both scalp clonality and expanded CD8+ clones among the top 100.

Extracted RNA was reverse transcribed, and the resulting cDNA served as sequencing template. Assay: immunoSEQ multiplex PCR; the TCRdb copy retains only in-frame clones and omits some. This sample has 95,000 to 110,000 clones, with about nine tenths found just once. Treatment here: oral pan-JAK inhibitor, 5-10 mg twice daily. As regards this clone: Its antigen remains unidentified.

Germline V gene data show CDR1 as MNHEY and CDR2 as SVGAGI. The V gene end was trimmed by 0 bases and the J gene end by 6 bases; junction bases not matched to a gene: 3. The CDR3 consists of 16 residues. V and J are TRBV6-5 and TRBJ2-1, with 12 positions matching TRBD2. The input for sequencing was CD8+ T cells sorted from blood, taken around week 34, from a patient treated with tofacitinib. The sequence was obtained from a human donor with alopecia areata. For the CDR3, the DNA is TGTGCCAGCAGTTACTCGCTAGCGGGGGGGCCCAATGAGCAGTTCTTC. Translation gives CASSYSLAGGPNEQFF.